The source of this T cell receptor beta chain is a study of blood T cell repertoires in COVID-19. Turning to the study itself: Whether acute or convalescent, the COVID-19 samples came from the United States, Italy and Spain. Sources were T cells, B-cell-depleted T cells, or PBMCs; the material itself was cDNA or gDNA.

Original processing methods: Estimation of nucleated cell counts relied on the amplification of reference gene primers. Assay used: immunoSEQ multiplex PCR; TCRdb lists only in-frame clones, some missing. That table is the source of V, J and clone size, and D and trimming were worked out from the DNA. Found here are some 170,000 clones, 82% of them singletons; the top ten hold roughly 8.1%. The germline V gene encodes CDR1 SGHRS and CDR2 YFSETQ. The CDR3 has 15 residues. Trimming cost V 2 bases and J 2 bases; bases outside gene matches: 6. Sequencing used peripheral blood. This receptor was obtained from a woman in her 70s with acute or convalescent COVID-19. The genes are TRBV5-1 and TRBJ1-2, with 7 bases lining up with TRBD1. The CDR3 loop reads CASSLSGGFNYGYTF. CDR3 DNA sequence: TGCGCCAGCAGCTTATCAGGGGGATTCAACTATGGCTACACCTTC.